Shown below are 27 T cell receptor beta chains from a single sample sequenced in a study of cytomegalovirus exposure and HLA in healthy donors. Both 60 Vbeta primers and 13 Jbeta primers went into the PCR. Generated by immunoSEQ multiplex PCR, the TCRdb table keeps only in-frame clones and is missing some. The table lists some 130,000 clones, roughly 89% of them singletons, with about 5.5% in the top ten. Sequenced input: PBMCs. The receptor set was obtained from a woman aged 25 to 45 in good health and CMV-seronegative.

The chain recombines TRBV5-1 with TRBJ2-3; 10 nucleotides agree with TRBD2. The J segment lost 2 bases and the V segment lost 2 bases, leaving 2 bases of the junction unmatched. Germline lookup yields CDR1 SGHRS and CDR2 YFSETQ. The CDR3 sequence is 15 residues long. Written as DNA, the CDR3 is TGCGCCAGCAGCTTTCTAGCGGGGGACACAGATACGCAGTATTTT. Encoded protein: CASSFLAGDTDTQYF. The whole variable domain, filled in from reference TRBV5-1 and TRBJ2-3, reads KAGVTQTPRYLIKTRGQQVTLSCSPISGHRSVSWYQQTPGQGLQFLFEYFSETQRNKGNFPGRFSGRQFSNSRSEMNVSTLELGDSALYLCASSFLAGDTDTQYFGPGTRLTVL.

The V and J genes are TRBV5-6 and TRBJ2-2; 7 bases are shared with TRBD2. The V gene's germline CDR1 is SGHDT and CDR2 YYEEEE. The CDR3 covers 16 residues. V lost 3 bases and J lost 4; bases outside the gene matches: 9. CDR3 in amino acids: CASSWPAGRFTGELFF. CDR3 nucleotide sequence: TGTGCCAGCAGCTGGCCAGCGGGGAGGTTCACCGGGGAGCTGTTTTTT.

This clone showed up just a few times. The chain carries TRBV9 and TRBJ1-2, with D possibly matching TRBD1 (5 bases). CDR1 SGDLS and CDR2 YYNGEE come from the germline V gene. V lost 4 bases to trimming and J lost 5 bases, with 15 bases between them. This CDR3 contains 14 residues. DNA for the CDR3: TGTGCCAGCAGCCTGGGGGAGGGGTGGTATGGCTACACCTTC. This translates into CASSLGEGWYGYTF.

The V call is TRBV6-5, the J call TRBJ2-7, with TRBD1 identical over 8 bases. The CDR3 spans 14 residues. With V trimmed by 4 bases and J by 2 bases, 4 bases remained unmatched. Germline-derived CDR1 and CDR2 are MNHEY and SVGAGI. The CDR3 nucleotides read TGTGCCAGCAGTTCATCAGGGGGCCCCTACGAGCAGTACTTC. Its protein is CASSSSGGPYEQYF.

This chain joins TRBV30 and TRBJ2-4; the match to TRBD1 covers 10 bases. The CDR3 length is 14 residues. V trimming: 7 bases; J trimming: 8 bases; junction bases outside the gene matches: 11. CDR1 and CDR2 (germline): GTSNPN, SVGIG (reference sequence). Here the CDR3 DNA reads TGTGCCTCCTCACCCGGGACAGGGGATGACATTCAGTACTTC. Its protein product is CASSPGTGDDIQYF.

The chain recombines TRBV7-8 with TRBJ2-1; 7 nucleotides align to TRBD2. There are 14 residues in the CDR3. Germline CDR1 reads SGHVS; CDR2 reads FQNEAQ. After removal of 1 base from V and 9 bases from J, the junction contained 6 bases not matched to a gene. CDR3 region: CASSLGVAGAEQFF. Written as DNA, the CDR3 is TGTGCCAGCAGCTTAGGAGTAGCGGGTGCTGAGCAGTTCTTC.

This sequence joins TRBV27 and TRBJ2-1; 9 positions match TRBD1. CDR3 length equals 16 residues. Germline trimming cut 6 bases from V and 3 bases from J; bases unmatched to any gene: 9. Germline assignment: CDR1 MNHEY and CDR2 SMNVEV (reference sequence). CDR3: CASRGVGDRDYNEQFF. The DNA of the CDR3 is TGTGCCAGCAGGGGAGTCGGGGACAGGGACTACAATGAGCAGTTCTTC.

This chain joins TRBV7-9 and TRBJ2-7; 7 nucleotides line up with TRBD1. V lost 3 bases to trimming and J lost 4 bases; unmatched junction nucleotides: 6. This CDR3 has 14 amino acids. From germline, CDR1 is SEHNR and CDR2 FQNEAQ (reference sequence). The CDR3, as DNA: TGTGCCAGCAGCTTTCGCTTGACAGGGTACGAGCAGTACTTC. Protein: CASSFRLTGYEQYF.

The CDR3 nucleotides are TGTGCCAGCAGTTACTCGGCAGCGGCCTACACCGGGGAGCTGTTTTTT. This gives the protein CASSYSAAAYTGELFF. This rearrangement joins TRBV6-5 to TRBJ2-2; a possible D gene is TRBD2 (5 bases). This CDR3 has 16 residues. V was pared by 0 bases and J by 3 bases, with 11 bases between. Germline V gene sequence: CDR1 MNHEY, CDR2 SVGAGI.

There are a few counts of this clone. The V and J genes are TRBV6-6 and TRBJ2-4; a possible D gene is TRBD2 (6 bases). V was shortened by 7 bases and J by 7 bases, with 17 bases between the two germline ends. This CDR3 has 14 residues. Germline values: CDR1 MNHNY, CDR2 SVGAGI (reference sequence). Here the CDR3 reads CASTRRDSVNIQYF. The CDR3 coding sequence is TGTGCCAGCACCAGGCGGGACTCCGTGAACATTCAGTACTTC.

This chain joins TRBV7-9 and TRBJ1-1; possibly TRBD1 for D (5 bases). Germline CDR1 reads SEHNR; CDR2 reads FQNEAQ (reference sequence). The CDR3 is 14 amino acids. Deletions cut 1 base from V and 2 bases from J, with 8 bases between. CDR3 sequence: CASSLGQGNTEAFF. In nucleotides, the CDR3 is TGTGCCAGCAGCTTAGGGCAGGGAAACACTGAAGCTTTCTTT.

The V and J genes are TRBV19 and TRBJ2-5, with D perhaps matching TRBD2 (5 bases). CDR3 length equals 14 residues. Deletions cut 10 bases from V and 9 bases from J, with 24 bases between. Germline V gene sequence: CDR1 LNHDA, CDR2 SQIVND (reference sequence). The DNA of the CDR3 is TGTGCCACGACACGGACCAACGGGTGGGAGCCCCAGTACTTC. This sequence encodes CATTRTNGWEPQYF.

The genes are TRBV18 and TRBJ2-1; TRBD2 matches at 15 bases. The CDR3 has 17 amino acids. V lost 7 bases to trimming and J lost 9 bases; unmatched junction nucleotides: 13. Germline V lookup: CDR1 KGHSH, CDR2 LQKENI. As DNA, the CDR3 is TGTGCCAGCTGCCCACCCGGACTAGCGGGAGGGCCTTGTGAGCAGTTCTTC. Its protein is CASCPPGLAGGPCEQFF.

V gene TRBV5-1 combines with J gene TRBJ2-5; D is possibly TRBD1 or TRBD2 (5 bases each). The closer fit of TRBJ2-7 to the DNA end suggests the J call may be wrong. The CDR3 sequence is 13 residues long. Germline V lookup: CDR1 SGHRS, CDR2 YFSETQ. The CDR3: CASRGDRDYEQYF. The CDR3 DNA follows: TGCGCCAGCAGAGGGGACCGGGACTACGAGCAGTACTTC.

This clone occurred a few times. This chain connects TRBV4-3 to TRBJ1-1; 8 bases fit TRBD1. The trim removed 0 bases at V and 8 bases at J, leaving 2 bases unmatched. Germline V gene sequence: CDR1 LGHNA, CDR2 YSLEER. CDR3 length: 13 amino acids. Written as DNA, the CDR3 is TGCGCCAGCAGCCAAGAGCAGGGGGCGGAAGCTTTCTTT. It encodes CASSQEQGAEAFF.

The rearrangement links TRBV5-1 to TRBJ2-1, with D possibly matching TRBD1 (5 bases). CDR3 length: 18 amino acids. Trimming removed 4 bases from V and 0 bases from J, with 20 bases in between. Germline V gives CDR1 SGHRS, CDR2 YFSETQ. The CDR3: CASSASSRASGSYNEQFF. The CDR3 bases are TGCGCCAGCAGCGCCTCCTCCAGGGCGTCGGGCTCCTACAATGAGCAGTTCTTC.

The V call is TRBV27, the J call TRBJ1-6; D is perhaps TRBD1 (6 bases). V was cut by 5 bases and J by 0 bases, with 17 bases left in between. Germline V CDR1 and CDR2: MNHEY, SMNVEV (reference sequence). The CDR3 runs 18 residues. The CDR3 DNA follows: TGTGCCAGCAGTCTCGGACAGAGCAGGAGCTCCTATAATTCACCCCTCCACTTT. Translating it yields CASSLGQSRSSYNSPLHF.

This rearrangement joins TRBV25-1 to TRBJ2-5, with D possibly being TRBD2 (6 bases). The CDR3 consists of 14 residues. Germline CDR1 MGHDK, CDR2 SYGVNS. The ends were cut back, 2 bases at V and 2 bases at J, with 9 bases in the middle. The CDR3 region is CASSEAGRQETQYF. The CDR3 nucleotides read TGTGCCAGCAGTGAAGCGGGACGTCAAGAGACCCAGTACTTC.

This sequence joins TRBV29-1 and TRBJ2-2; 8 positions agree with TRBD2. V was pared by 7 bases and J by 3 bases, with 7 bases of the junction left unmatched. The CDR3 has 14 amino acids. Germline V gene lookup returns CDR1 SQVTM and CDR2 ANQGSEA. Here the CDR3 reads CSAVAGTDTGELFF. The DNA for the CDR3 is TGCAGCGCGGTAGCGGGGACGGACACCGGGGAGCTGTTTTTT.

Comments on this clone: The junction differs from germline at one of its ends, possibly a read error. This chain joins TRBV7-8 and TRBJ2-5; 10 bases agree with TRBD1. Germline-derived CDR1 and CDR2 are SGHVS and FQNEAQ. This CDR3 comprises 14 residues. DNA for the CDR3: TGTGCCAGCAGCCCGGGACAGGGGAAGCTAGACGACGACTTC. Its protein product is CASSPGQGKLDDDF.

V gene TRBV23-1 combines with J gene TRBJ1-3; 8 bases line up with TRBD1. TRBV23-1 is flagged as an ORF with uncertain function. V was clipped by 1 base and J by 11 bases; unmatched bases: 13. The CDR3 loop spans 16 amino acids. The CDR3 spells CASSQFSAGGLVPIYF. CDR3 in DNA: TGCGCCAGCAGTCAATTTTCCGCAGGGGGCTTGGTTCCCATATATTTT.

This chain joins TRBV30 and TRBJ2-5; no clear D gene. CDR1 and CDR2 from the germline V gene are GTSNPN and SVGIG (reference sequence). The CDR3 sequence is 11 residues long. V was trimmed by 5 bases and J by 5 bases, leaving 9 bases between them. The CDR3 reads CAWASAETQYF. CDR3 DNA sequence: TGTGCCTGGGCCTCCGCGGAGACCCAGTACTTC. Full variable domain (rest looked up from reference TRBV30 and TRBJ2-5): SQTIHQWPATLVQPVGSPLSLECTVEGTSNPNLYWYRQAAGRGLQLLFYSVGIGQISSEVPQNLSASRPQDRQFILSSKKLLLSDSGFYLCAWASAETQYFGPGTRLLVL.

The chain uses TRBV10-3 and TRBJ2-1; 12 bases are shared with TRBD2. The germline V gene has CDR1 ENHRY and CDR2 SYGVKD. This CDR3 region has 17 residues. V shed 2 bases, J shed 9 bases, and the junction held 11 bases outside the gene matches. The CDR3 nucleotides read TGTGCCATCAGTGAGCATCTAGCGGGAGGGCCTGGGGGTGAGCAGTTCTTC. It is translated as CAISEHLAGGPGGEQFF.

This clone turned up a few times. The J gene is TRBJ1-1, the V gene TRBV5-1; D is ambiguous. The CDR3 has 13 amino acids. V gave up 2 bases and J gave up 2 bases, with 7 bases separating them. The germline V gene encodes CDR1 SGHRS and CDR2 YFSETQ. In nucleotides, the CDR3 is TGCGCCAGCAGCTTCGACACTAACACTGAAGCTTTCTTT. Amino acids: CASSFDTNTEAFF.

The chain carries TRBV2 and TRBJ1-1, with TRBD1 matching 7 bases. Losses at the gene ends were 9 bases for V and 0 bases for J; bases not matched to a gene: 4. The CDR3 is 13 amino acids. In germline, CDR1 is SNHLY, CDR2 FYNNEI. CDR3 residues: CARAGQMNTEAFF. CDR3 sequence (DNA): TGTGCCAGGGCGGGACAGATGAACACTGAAGCTTTCTTT.

This clone was seen a handful of times. V usage is TRBV27 and J usage is TRBJ2-5, with D unresolved. Germline V gene sequence: CDR1 MNHEY, CDR2 SMNVEV (reference sequence). The CDR3 is 13 residues long. Trimming pared 8 bases from V and 0 bases from J, leaving 10 bases between. The CDR3 reads CASRYLYQETQYF. CDR3 bases: TGTGCCAGCCGGTACTTGTACCAAGAGACCCAGTACTTC.

The chain is built from TRBV6-6 and TRBJ2-7, with 8 nucleotides matching TRBD2. CDR1 is MNHNY, CDR2 SVGAGI, per germline (reference sequence). Trimming removed 7 bases from V and 2 bases from J; junction bases left unmatched: 10. This CDR3 has 15 residues. CDR3 DNA sequence: TGTGCCAGCACCACGGGGGGGCACCCGACCTACGAGCAGTACTTC. Translation gives CASTTGGHPTYEQYF.